The TCR beta chain under discussion was sequenced for a study of CD8+ T cells in alopecia areata. About the research overall: Twice a day, 5 to 10 mg of oral tofacitinib was administered to treated patients.

CDR1 and CDR2 (germline): SGHTA, FQGNSA. The CDR3 loop spans 14 amino acids. The V end lost 3 bases, the J end lost 5 bases, and 13 bases lay between the germline ends. Treatment described: oral pan-JAK inhibitor, 5-10 mg twice daily. This clone was counted only a few times. Investigators isolated RNA and reverse transcribed it into cDNA to act as the sequencing template. The method was immunoSEQ multiplex PCR; TCRdb's version includes in-frame clones alone and lacks a portion of them. The sample has fewer than 350,000 clones, roughly 60% seen once. Material: CD4+ T cells sorted from blood, obtained at week 24, from a patient treated with tofacitinib. This clonotype was sampled from a human donor with alopecia areata. The chain couples TRBV7-2 to TRBJ2-5, with no clear D. CDR3 in amino acids: CASSFHPGRETQYF. DNA of the CDR3: TGTGCCAGCAGCTTTCACCCTGGTCGGGAGACCCAGTACTTC.